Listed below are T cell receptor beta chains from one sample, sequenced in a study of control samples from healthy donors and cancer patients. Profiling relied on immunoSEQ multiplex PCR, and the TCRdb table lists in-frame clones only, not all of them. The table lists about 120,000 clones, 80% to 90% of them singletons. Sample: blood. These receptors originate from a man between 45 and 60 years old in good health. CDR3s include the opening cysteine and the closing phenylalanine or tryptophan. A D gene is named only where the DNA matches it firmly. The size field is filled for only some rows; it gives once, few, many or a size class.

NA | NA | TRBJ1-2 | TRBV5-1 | CASSISDSNHGYTF | TGCGCCAGCAGCATCTCGGACAGCAATCATGGCTACACCTTC
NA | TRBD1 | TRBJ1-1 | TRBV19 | CASGQAEAFF | TGTGCCAGCGGACAGGCCGAAGCTTTCTTT
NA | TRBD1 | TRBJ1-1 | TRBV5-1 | CASSLLTQGAGGTEAFF | TGCGCCAGCAGCTTACTCACACAGGGGGCAGGTGGCACTGAAGCTTTCTTT
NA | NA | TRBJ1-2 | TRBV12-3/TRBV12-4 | CASSRDTSYGYTF | TGTGCCAGCAGCCGGGACACCTCCTATGGCTACACCTTC
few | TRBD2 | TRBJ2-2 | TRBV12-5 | CASGFPLPGLAGGLAGELFF | TGTGCTAGTGGTTTCCCCCTTCCGGGACTAGCGGGGGGGCTAGCCGGGGAGCTGTTTTTT
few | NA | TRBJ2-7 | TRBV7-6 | CASSVGTEQYF | TGTGCCAGCAGCGTAGGGACCGAGCAGTACTTC
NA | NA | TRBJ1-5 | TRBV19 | CASSMGLSGVLNQPQHF | TGTGCCAGTAGTATGGGACTAAGTGGGGTTCTCAATCAGCCCCAGCATTTT
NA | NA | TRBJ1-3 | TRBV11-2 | CASSLWRTVSGNTIYF | TGTGCCAGCAGCTTATGGAGGACGGTCTCTGGAAACACCATATATTTT
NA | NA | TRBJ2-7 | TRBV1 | CTSSQDDGTGDYEQYF | TGCACCAGCAGCCAAGATGACGGGACAGGGGACTACGAGCAGTACTTC
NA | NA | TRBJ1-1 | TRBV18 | CASSPGSEGTEAFF | TGTGCCAGCTCACCAGGGTCAGAGGGCACTGAAGCTTTCTTT
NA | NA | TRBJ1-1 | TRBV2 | CASSADGNTEAFF | TGTGCCAGCAGCGCGGACGGGAACACTGAAGCTTTCTTT
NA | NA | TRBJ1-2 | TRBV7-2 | CASSLNGGIFYGYTF | TGTGCCAGCAGCTTAAACGGCGGAATCTTCTATGGCTACACCTTC
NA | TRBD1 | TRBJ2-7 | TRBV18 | CASSLETGTSYEQYF | TGTGCCAGCTCGCTCGAGACAGGGACAAGCTACGAGCAGTACTTC
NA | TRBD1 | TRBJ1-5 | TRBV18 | CASSPTAGGWQPQHF | TGTGCCAGCTCACCAACGGCAGGGGGATGGCAGCCCCAGCATTTT
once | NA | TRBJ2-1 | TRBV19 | CASSIDGRTDYNEQFF | TGTGCCAGTAGTATTGATGGGAGAACTGACTACAATGAGCAGTTCTTC
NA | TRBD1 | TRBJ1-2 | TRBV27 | CASSPNRGRGYTF | TGTGCCAGCAGCCCAAACAGGGGACGGGGCTACACCTTC
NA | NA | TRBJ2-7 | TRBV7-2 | CASSPGGLVYEQYF | TGTGCCAGCAGCCCAGGGGGGCTAGTCTACGAGCAGTACTTC
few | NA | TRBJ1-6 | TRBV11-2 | CASSLDPGQNSPLHF | TGTGCCAGCAGCTTAGATCCCGGCCAAAATTCACCCCTCCACTTT
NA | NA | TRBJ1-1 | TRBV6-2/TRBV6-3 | CASSPDGDTEAFF | TGTGCCAGCAGTCCGGACGGGGACACTGAAGCTTTCTTT
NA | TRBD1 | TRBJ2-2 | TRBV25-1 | CASRTGGTGELFF | TGTGCCAGCAGGACAGGGGGCACCGGGGAGCTGTTTTTT
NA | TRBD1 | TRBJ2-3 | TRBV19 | CASSIGGGSGGMTDTQYF | TGTGCCAGTAGTATTGGTGGAGGGTCAGGGGGCATGACAGATACGCAGTATTTT
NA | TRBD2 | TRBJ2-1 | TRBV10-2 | CASSESFPGTSGGRQFF | TGCGCCAGCAGTGAGTCCTTTCCCGGGACTAGCGGGGGTAGGCAGTTCTTC
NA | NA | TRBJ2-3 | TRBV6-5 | CASSKRGTDTQYF | TGTGCCAGCAGTAAACGGGGTACGGATACGCAGTATTTT
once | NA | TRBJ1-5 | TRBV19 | CASCRDSNQPQHF | TGTGCCAGCTGCCGGGACAGCAATCAGCCCCAGCATTTT
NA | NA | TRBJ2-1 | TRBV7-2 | CASSLEGVYNEQFF | TGTGCCAGCAGCTTAGAAGGGGTCTACAATGAGCAGTTCTTC
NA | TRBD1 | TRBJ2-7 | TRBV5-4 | CASSLDRGQGEQYF | TGTGCCAGCAGCTTGGACAGGGGGCAAGGCGAGCAGTACTTC
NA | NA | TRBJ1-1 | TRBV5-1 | CASSFTSGVILNTEAFF | TGCGCCAGCAGCTTTACGTCAGGGGTGATTTTGAACACTGAAGCTTTCTTT
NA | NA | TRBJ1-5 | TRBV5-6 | CASSSEGGRPQHF | TGTGCCAGCAGCTCCGAAGGGGGTCGGCCCCAGCATTTT
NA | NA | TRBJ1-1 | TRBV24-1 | CATSEPGRREAFF | TGTGCCACCAGTGAACCCGGCCGTAGAGAAGCTTTCTTT
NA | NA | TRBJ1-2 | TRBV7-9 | CASSLGADGYTF | TGTGCCAGCAGCTTAGGGGCCGATGGCTACACCTTC
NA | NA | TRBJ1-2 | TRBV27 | CASSLSVGADNYGYTF | TGTGCCAGCAGTTTATCGGTGGGGGCGGATAACTATGGCTACACCTTC
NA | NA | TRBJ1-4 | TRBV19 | CASSPLPGQNEKLFF | TGTGCCAGTAGCCCTCTCCCGGGACAAAATGAAAAACTGTTTTTT
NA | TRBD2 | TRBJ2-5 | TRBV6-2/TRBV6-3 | CASSYLGGQETQYF | TGTGCCAGCAGTTACCTGGGGGGGCAAGAGACCCAGTACTTC
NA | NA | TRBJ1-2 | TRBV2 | CASSAFEGLGGYTF | TGTGCCAGCAGTGCCTTTGAGGGCTTAGGTGGCTACACCTTC
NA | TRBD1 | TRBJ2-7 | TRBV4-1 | CASSQEAGGREQYF | TGCGCCAGCAGCCAAGAGGCAGGGGGTCGGGAGCAGTACTTC
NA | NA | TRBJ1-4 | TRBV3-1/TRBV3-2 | CASSQEVPGGSEKLFF | TGTGCCAGCAGCCAAGAGGTCCCCGGGGGTAGTGAAAAACTGTTTTTT
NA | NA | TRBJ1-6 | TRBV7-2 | CASSLAGDFSPYNSPLHF | TGTGCCAGCAGCTTAGCCGGGGACTTTTCTCCCTATAATTCACCCCTCCACTTT
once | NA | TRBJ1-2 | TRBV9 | CASSTGSNYGYTF | TGTGCCAGCAGTACGGGCAGTAACTATGGCTACACCTTC
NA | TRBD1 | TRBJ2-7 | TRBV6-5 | CASSYRDRARMQYF | TGTGCCAGCAGTTACCGGGACAGGGCGAGAATGCAGTACTTC
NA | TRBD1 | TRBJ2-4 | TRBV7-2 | CASSLPPRDSERFF | TGTGCCAGCAGCTTACCACCCCGGGACAGCGAAAGGTTCTTC
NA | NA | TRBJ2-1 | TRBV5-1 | CASSLGPNNEQFF | TGCGCCTCTAGCCTGGGGCCCAACAATGAGCAGTTCTTC
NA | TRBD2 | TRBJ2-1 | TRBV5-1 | CASSLGLAGINEQFF | TGCGCCAGCAGCTTGGGACTAGCGGGGATCAATGAGCAGTTCTTC
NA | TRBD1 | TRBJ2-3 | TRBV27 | CASSLGQGGTDTQYF | TGTGCCAGCAGTCTGGGACAGGGAGGGACAGATACGCAGTATTTT
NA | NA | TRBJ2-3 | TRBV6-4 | CASSVRPTDTQYF | TGTGCCAGCAGTGTCAGACCCACAGATACGCAGTATTTT
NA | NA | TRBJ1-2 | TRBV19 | CATTHTTNYGYTF | TGTGCCACTACCCACACCACTAACTATGGCTACACCTTC
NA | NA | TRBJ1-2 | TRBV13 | CASSFLPGQTNYGYTF | TGTGCCAGCAGCTTCCTCCCGGGACAAACCAACTATGGCTACACCTTC